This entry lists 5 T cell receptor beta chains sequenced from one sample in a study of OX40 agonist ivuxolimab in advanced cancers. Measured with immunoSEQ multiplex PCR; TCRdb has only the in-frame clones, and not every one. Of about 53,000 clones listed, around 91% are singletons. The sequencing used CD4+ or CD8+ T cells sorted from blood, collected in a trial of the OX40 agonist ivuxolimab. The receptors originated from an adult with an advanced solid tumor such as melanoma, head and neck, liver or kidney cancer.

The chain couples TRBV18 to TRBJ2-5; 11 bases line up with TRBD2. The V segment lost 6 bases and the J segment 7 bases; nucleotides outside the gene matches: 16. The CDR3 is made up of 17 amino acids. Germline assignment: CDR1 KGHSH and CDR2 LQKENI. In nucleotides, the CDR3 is TGTGCCAGCTCGCCCGGGCCTAGCGGGGGGCCCCTAGGGACCCAGTACTTC. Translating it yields CASSPGPSGGPLGTQYF.

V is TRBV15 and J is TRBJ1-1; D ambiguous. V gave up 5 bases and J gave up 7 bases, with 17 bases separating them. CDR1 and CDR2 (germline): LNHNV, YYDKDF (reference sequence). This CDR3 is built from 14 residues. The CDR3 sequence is CATSLDTWSGEAFF. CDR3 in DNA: TGTGCCACCAGCTTAGATACCTGGTCAGGTGAAGCTTTCTTT.

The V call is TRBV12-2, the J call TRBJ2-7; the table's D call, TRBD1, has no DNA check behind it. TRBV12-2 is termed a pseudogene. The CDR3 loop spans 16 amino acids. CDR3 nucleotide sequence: TGTGCAAGTCGCGAAGAGGGACACCCCCCATCCTACGAGCAGTACTTC. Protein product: CASREEGHPPSYEQYF.

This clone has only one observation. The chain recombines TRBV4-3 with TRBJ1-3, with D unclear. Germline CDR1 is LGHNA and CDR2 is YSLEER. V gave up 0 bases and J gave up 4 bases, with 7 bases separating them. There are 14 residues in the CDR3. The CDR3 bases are TGCGCCAGCAGCCAAGATAGGCAGGGAAACACCATATATTTT. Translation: CASSQDRQGNTIYF.

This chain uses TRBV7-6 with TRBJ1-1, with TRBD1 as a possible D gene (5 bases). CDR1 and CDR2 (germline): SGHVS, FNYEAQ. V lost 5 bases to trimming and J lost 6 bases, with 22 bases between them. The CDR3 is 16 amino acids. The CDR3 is CASSPRVGGTGPEAFF. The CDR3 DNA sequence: TGTGCCAGCAGCCCCCGAGTCGGCGGGACGGGTCCTGAAGCTTTCTTT.